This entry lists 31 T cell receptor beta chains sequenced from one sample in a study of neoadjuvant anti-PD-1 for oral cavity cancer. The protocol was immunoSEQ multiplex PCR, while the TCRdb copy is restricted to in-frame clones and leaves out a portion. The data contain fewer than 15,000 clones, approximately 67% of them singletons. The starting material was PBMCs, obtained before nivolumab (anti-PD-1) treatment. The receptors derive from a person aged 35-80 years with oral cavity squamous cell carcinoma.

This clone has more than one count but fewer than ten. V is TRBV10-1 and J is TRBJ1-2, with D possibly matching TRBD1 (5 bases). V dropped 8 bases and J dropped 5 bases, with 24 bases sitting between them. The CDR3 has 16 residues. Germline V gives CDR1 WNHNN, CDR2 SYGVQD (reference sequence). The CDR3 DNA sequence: TGCGCCAGCCCAGAGGCAGGGAGAGCAAGAGTGTATGGCTACACCTTC. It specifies CASPEAGRARVYGYTF.

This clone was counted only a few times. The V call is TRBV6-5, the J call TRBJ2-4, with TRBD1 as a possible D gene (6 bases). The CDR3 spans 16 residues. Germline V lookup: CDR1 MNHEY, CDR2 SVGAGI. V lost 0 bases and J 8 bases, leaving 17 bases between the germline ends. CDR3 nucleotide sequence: TGTGCCAGCAGTTACTCCGCAGGGGTGGGGAGTGACATTCAGTACTTC. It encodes CASSYSAGVGSDIQYF.

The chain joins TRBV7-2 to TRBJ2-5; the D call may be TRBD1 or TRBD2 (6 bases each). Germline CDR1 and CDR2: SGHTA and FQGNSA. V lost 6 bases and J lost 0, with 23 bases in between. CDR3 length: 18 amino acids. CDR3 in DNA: TGTGCCAGCAGTTTCTGGGGGCGACCTGGGACTCACCAAGAGACCCAGTACTTC. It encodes CASSFWGRPGTHQETQYF.

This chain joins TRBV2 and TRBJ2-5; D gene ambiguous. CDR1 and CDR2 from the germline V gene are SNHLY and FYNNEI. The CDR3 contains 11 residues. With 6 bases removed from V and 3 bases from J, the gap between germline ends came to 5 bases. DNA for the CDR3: TGTGCCAGCAGCTTGGAAGAGACCCAGTACTTC. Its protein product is CASSLEETQYF.

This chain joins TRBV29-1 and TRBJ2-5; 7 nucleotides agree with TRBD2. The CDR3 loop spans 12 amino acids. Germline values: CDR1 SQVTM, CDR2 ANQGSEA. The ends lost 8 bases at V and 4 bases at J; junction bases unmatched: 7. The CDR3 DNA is TGCAGCCTCAGGGACTATGGAGAGACCCAGTACTTC. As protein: CSLRDYGETQYF. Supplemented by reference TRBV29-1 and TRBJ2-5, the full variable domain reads SAVISQKPSRDICQRGTSLTIQCQVDSQVTMMFWYRQQPGQSLTLIATANQGSEATYESGFVIDKFPISRPNLTFSTLTVSNMSPEDSSIYLCSLRDYGETQYFGPGTRLLVL.

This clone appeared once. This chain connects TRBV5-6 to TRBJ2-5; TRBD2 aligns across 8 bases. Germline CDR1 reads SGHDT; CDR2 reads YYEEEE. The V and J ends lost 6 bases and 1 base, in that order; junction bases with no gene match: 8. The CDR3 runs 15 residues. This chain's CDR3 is CASTLGGVLQETQYF. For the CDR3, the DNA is TGTGCCAGCACCCTCGGGGGGGTTCTCCAAGAGACCCAGTACTTC.

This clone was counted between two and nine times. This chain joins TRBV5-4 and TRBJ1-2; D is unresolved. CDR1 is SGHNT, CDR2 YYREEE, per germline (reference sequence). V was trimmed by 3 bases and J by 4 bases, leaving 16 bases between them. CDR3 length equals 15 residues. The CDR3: CASSSRSATFYGYTF. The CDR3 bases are TGTGCCAGCAGCTCCAGATCCGCAACGTTCTATGGCTACACCTTC.

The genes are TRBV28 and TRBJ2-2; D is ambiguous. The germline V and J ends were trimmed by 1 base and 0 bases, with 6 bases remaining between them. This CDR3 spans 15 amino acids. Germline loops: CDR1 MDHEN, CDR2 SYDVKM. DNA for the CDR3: TGTGCCAGCAGTTTATTCACGTCGAACACCGGGGAGCTGTTTTTT. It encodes CASSLFTSNTGELFF.

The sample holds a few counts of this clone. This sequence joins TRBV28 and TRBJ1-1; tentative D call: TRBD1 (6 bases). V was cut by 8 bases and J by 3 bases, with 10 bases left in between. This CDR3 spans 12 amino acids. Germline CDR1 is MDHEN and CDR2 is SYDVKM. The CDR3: CASSQGYTEAFF. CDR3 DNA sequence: TGTGCCAGCTCACAGGGATACACTGAAGCTTTCTTT.

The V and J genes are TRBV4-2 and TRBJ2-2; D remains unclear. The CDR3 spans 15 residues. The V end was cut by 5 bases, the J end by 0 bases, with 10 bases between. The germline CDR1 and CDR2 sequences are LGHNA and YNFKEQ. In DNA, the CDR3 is TGTGCCAGCAGCGCAACTTCGGCGAACACCGGGGAGCTGTTTTTT. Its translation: CASSATSANTGELFF.

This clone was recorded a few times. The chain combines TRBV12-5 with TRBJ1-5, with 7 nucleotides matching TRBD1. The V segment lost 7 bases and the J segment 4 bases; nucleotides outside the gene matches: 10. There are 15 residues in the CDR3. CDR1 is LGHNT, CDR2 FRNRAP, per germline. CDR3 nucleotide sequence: TGTGCTAGTGCCGAGACAGGGTTGGGGAATCAGCCCCAGCATTTT. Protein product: CASAETGLGNQPQHF. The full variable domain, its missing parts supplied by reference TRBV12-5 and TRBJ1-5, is DARVTQTPRHKVTEMGQEVTMRCQPILGHNTVFWYRQTMMQGLELLAYFRNRAPLDDSGMPKDRFSAEMPDATLATLKIQPSEPRDSAVYFCASAETGLGNQPQHFGDGTRLSIL.

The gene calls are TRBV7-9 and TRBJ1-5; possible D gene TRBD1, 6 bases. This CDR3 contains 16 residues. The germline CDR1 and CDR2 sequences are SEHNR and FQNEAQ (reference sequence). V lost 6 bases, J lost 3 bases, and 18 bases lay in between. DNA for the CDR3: TGTGCCAGCAGTCCGGAGACAGGTCTGACCAATCAGCCCCAGCATTTT. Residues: CASSPETGLTNQPQHF. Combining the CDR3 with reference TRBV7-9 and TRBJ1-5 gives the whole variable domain DTGVSQNPRHKITKRGQNVTFRCDPISEHNRLYWYRQTLGQGPEFLTYFQNEAQLEKSRLLSDRFSAERPKGSFSTLEIQRTEQGDSAMYLCASSPETGLTNQPQHFGDGTRLSIL.

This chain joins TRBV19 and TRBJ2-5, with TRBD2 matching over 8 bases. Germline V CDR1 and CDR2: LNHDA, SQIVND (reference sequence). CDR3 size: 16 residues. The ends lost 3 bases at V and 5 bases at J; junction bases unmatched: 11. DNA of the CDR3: TGTGCCAGTAGTATCTCCGCGGGGGGAGTCTCCGAGACCCAGTACTTC. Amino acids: CASSISAGGVSETQYF.

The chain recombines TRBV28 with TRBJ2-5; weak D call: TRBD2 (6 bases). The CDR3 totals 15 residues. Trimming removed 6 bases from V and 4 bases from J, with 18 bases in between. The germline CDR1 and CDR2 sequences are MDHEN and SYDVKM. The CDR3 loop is CASSLGGTLGETQYF. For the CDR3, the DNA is TGTGCCAGCAGCCTAGGCGGGACTTTGGGAGAGACCCAGTACTTC.

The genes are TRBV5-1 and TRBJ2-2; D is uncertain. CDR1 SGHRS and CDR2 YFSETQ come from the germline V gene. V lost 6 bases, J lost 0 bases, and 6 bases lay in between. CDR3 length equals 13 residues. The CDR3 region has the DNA TGCGCCAGCATGGGGACGAACACCGGGGAGCTGTTTTTT. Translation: CASMGTNTGELFF.

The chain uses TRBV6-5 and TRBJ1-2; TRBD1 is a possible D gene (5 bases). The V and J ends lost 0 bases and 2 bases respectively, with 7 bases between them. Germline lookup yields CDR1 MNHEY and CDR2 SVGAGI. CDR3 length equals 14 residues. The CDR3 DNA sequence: TGTGCCAGCAGTTACTCGACAGACAACTATGGCTACACCTTC. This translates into CASSYSTDNYGYTF.

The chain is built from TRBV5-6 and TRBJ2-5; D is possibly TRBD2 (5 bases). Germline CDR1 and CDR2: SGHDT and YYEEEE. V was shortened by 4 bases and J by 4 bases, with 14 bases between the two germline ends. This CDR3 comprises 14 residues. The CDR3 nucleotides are TGTGCCAGCAGCCCCCCCGGGCGGGCAGAGACCCAGTACTTC. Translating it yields CASSPPGRAETQYF.

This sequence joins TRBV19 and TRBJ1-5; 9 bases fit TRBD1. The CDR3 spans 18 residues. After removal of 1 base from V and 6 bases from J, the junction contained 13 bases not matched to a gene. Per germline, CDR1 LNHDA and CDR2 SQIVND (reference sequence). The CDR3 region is CASSIVHPWGQGGQPQHF. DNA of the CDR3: TGTGCCAGTAGTATAGTCCACCCGTGGGGACAGGGAGGTCAGCCCCAGCATTTT.

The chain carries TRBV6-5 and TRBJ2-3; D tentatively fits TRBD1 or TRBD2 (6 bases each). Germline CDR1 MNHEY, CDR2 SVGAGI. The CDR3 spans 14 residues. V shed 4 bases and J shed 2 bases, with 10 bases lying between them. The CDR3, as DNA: TGTGCCAGCAGTTGGGGGGCCTTCACAGATACGCAGTATTTT. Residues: CASSWGAFTDTQYF.

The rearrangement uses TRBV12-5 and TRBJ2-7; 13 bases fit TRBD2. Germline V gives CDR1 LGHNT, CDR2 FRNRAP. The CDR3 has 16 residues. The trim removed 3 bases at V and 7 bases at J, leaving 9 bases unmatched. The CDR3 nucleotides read TGTGCTAGTGGTTTCCAGGGACTAGCGGGGATAGGGGAGCAGTACTTC. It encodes CASGFQGLAGIGEQYF.

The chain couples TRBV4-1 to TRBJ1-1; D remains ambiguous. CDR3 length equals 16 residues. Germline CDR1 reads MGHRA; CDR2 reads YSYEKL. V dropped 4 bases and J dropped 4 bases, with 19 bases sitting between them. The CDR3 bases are TGCGCCAGCAGCCGCGATAAGGACGGGAGAGGCACTGAAGCTTTCTTT. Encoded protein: CASSRDKDGRGTEAFF.

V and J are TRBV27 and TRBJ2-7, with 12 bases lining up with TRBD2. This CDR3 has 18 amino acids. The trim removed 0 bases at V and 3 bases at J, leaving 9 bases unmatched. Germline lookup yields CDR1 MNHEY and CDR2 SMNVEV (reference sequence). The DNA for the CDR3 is TGTGCCAGCAGTTTATCTCCCTCTACTAGCGGGAGGAGCTACGAGCAGTACTTC. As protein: CASSLSPSTSGRSYEQYF.

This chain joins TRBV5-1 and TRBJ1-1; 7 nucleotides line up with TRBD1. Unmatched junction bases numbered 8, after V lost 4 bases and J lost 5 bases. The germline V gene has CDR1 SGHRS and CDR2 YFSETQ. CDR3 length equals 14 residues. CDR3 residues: CASSTGTVWTEAFF. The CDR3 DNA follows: TGCGCCAGCAGCACCGGGACAGTCTGGACTGAAGCTTTCTTT. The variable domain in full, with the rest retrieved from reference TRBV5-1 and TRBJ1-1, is KAGVTQTPRYLIKTRGQQVTLSCSPISGHRSVSWYQQTPGQGLQFLFEYFSETQRNKGNFPGRFSGRQFSNSRSEMNVSTLELGDSALYLCASSTGTVWTEAFFGQGTRLTVV.

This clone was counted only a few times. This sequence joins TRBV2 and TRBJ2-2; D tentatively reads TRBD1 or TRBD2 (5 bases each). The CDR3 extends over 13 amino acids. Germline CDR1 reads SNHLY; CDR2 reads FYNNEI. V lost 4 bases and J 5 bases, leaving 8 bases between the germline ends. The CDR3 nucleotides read TGTGCCAGCAGTGGGGGGAGAACCGGGGAGCTGTTTTTT. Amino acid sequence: CASSGGRTGELFF.

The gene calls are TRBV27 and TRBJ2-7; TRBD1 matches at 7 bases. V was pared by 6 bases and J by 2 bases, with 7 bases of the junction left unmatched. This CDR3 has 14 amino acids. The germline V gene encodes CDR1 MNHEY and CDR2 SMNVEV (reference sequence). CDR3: CASSSRDSPYEQYF. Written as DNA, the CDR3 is TGTGCCAGCAGCTCCCGGGACAGCCCCTACGAGCAGTACTTC.

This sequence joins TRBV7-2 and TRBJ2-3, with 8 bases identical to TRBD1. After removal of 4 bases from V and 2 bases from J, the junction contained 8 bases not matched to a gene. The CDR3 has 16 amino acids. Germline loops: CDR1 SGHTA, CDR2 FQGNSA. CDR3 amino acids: CASSSRDRRLTDTQYF. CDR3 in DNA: TGTGCCAGCAGCTCCCGGGACAGGCGTCTCACAGATACGCAGTATTTT. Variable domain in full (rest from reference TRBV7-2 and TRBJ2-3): GAGVSQSPSNKVTEKGKDVELRCDPISGHTALYWYRQSLGQGLEFLIYFQGNSAPDKSGLPSDRFSAERTGGSVSTLTIQRTQQEDSAVYLCASSSRDRRLTDTQYFGPGTRLTVL.

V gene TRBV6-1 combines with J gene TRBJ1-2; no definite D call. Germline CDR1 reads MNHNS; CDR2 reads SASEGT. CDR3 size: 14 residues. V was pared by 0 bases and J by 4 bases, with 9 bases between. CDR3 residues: CASSEAVDGYGYTF. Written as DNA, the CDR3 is TGTGCCAGCAGTGAAGCAGTCGACGGCTATGGCTACACCTTC.

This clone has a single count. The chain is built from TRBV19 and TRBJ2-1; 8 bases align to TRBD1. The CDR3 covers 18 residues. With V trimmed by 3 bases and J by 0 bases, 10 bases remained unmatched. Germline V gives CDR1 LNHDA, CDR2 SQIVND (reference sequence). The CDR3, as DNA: TGTGCCAGTAGTATGTTGGGGACAGGCCCAATCTCCTACAATGAGCAGTTCTTC. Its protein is CASSMLGTGPISYNEQFF.

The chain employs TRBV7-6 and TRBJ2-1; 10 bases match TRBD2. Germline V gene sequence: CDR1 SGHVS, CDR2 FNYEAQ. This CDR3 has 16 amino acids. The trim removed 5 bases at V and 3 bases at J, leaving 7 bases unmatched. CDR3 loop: CASSVYGTSVYNEQFF. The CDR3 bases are TGTGCCAGCAGCGTTTACGGGACTAGCGTCTACAATGAGCAGTTCTTC.

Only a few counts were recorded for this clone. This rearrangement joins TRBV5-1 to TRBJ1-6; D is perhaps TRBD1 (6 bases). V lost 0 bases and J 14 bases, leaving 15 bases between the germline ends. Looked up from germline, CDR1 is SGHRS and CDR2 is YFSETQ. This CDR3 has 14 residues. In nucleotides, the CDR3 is TGCGCCAGCAGCTTGGTTTCCCGACAGGTAGCCCTCCACTTT. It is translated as CASSLVSRQVALHF.

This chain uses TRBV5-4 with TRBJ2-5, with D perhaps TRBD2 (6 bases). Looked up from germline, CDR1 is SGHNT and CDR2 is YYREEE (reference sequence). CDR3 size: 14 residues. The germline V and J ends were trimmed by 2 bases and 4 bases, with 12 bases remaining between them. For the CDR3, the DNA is TGTGCCAGCAGCTTCGTGGGGGGAATAGAGACCCAGTACTTC. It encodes CASSFVGGIETQYF.